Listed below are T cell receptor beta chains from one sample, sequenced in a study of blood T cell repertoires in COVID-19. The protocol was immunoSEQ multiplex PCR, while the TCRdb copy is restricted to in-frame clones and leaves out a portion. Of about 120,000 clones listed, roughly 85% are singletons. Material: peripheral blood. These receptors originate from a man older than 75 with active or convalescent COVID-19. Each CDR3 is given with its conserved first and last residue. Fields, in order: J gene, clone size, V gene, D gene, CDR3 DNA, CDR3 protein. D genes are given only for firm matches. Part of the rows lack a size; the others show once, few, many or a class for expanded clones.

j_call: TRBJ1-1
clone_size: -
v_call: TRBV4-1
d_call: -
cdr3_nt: TGCGCCAGCAGCCAAGGGGCAGGTGAAGCTTTCTTT
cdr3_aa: CASSQGAGEAFF

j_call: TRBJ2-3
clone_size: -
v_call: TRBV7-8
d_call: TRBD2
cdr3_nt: TGTGCCAGCAGCTTAGAGACCGGGGGGTACACAGATACGCAGTATTTT
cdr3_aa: CASSLETGGYTDTQYF

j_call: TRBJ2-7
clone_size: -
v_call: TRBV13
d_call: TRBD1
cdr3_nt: TGTGCCAGCAGCTTACGGGGACAGGGGTCCTACGAGCAGTACTTC
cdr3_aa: CASSLRGQGSYEQYF

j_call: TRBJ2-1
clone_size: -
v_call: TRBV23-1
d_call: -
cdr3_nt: TGCGCCAGCAGTCAATCAACCCCGGGAGTTTGCTACAATGAGCAGTTCTTC
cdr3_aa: CASSQSTPGVCYNEQFF

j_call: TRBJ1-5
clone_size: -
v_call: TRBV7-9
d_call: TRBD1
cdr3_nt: TGTGCCAGCAGCCAGGACAGGGGGCAAGGGCAGCCCCAGCATTTT
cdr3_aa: CASSQDRGQGQPQHF

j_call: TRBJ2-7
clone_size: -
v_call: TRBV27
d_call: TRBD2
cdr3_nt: TGTGCCAGCAGTTTAGAGATTGGTGCTAGCGGGAGCGAGCAGTACTTC
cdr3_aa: CASSLEIGASGSEQYF

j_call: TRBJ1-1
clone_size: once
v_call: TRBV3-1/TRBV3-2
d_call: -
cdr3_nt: TGTGCCAGCAGCCAAGAGAGAGTGACTGAAGCTTTCTTT
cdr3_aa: CASSQERVTEAFF

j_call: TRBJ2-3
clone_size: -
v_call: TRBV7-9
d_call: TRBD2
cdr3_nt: TGTGCCAGCAGTTACCCTAGCGGGAGGGTTACAGATACGCAGTATTTT
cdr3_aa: CASSYPSGRVTDTQYF

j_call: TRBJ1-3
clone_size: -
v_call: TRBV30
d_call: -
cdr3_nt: TGTGCCTGGGGGGTAGTCAGGGTACCTGGAAACACCATATATTTT
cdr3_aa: CAWGVVRVPGNTIYF

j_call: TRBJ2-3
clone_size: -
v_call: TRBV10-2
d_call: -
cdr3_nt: TGCGCCAGCAGTGCGACAGATACGCAGTATTTT
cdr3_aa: CASSATDTQYF

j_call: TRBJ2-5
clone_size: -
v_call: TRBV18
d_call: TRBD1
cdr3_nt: TGTGCCAGCTCACCATCTCAGGGGGACCAAGAGACCCAGTACTTC
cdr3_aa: CASSPSQGDQETQYF

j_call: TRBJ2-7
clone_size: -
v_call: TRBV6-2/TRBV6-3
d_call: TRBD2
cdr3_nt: TGTGCCAGCAGCCCCGCGGGGGTAGGTTTCCCCTACGAGCAGTACTTC
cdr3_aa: CASSPAGVGFPYEQYF

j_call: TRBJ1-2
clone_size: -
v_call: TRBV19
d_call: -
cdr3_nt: TGTGCCAGTCGAAAACAGGGTGTCTATGGCTACACCTTC
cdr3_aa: CASRKQGVYGYTF

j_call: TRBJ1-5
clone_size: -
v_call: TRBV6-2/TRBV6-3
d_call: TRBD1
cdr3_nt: TGTGCCAGCAGTCACCGTCAGGGGGCGGGCAATCAGCCCCAGCATTTT
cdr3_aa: CASSHRQGAGNQPQHF

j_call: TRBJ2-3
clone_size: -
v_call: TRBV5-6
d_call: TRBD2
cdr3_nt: TGTGCCAGCAGCCCGTACGGGACTAGCGGGAGGAGGGATACGCAGTATTTT
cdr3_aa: CASSPYGTSGRRDTQYF

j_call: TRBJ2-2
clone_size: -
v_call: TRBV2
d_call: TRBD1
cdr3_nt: TGTGCCACCGAAAGCCCCCGACAGGGACGGAACACCGGGGAGCTGTTTTTT
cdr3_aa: CATESPRQGRNTGELFF

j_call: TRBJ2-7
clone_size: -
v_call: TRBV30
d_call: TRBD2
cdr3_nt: TGTGCCTGGAAAACCGGGACTAGCGCGGGCGAGCAGTACTTC
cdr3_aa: CAWKTGTSAGEQYF

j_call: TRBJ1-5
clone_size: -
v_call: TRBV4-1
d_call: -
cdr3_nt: TGCGCCAGCAGCCAAGAAGCGGGGGGCGGAAGCAATCAGCCCCAGCATTTT
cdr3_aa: CASSQEAGGGSNQPQHF

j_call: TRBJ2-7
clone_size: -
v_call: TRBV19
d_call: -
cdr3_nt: TGTGCCAGTAGTACCAGGGGAGGGGAACTCTCCTACGAGCAGTACTTC
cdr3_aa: CASSTRGGELSYEQYF

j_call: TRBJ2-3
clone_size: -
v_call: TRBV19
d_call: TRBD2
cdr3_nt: TGTGCCAGTAGTTGGAGGGCTAGCGGGGGCACAGATACGCAGTATTTT
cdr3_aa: CASSWRASGGTDTQYF

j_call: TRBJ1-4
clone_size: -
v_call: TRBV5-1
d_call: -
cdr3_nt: TGCGCCAGCAGCTTGGCAGGGGCCGGAGCTAATGAAAAACTGTTTTTT
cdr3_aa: CASSLAGAGANEKLFF

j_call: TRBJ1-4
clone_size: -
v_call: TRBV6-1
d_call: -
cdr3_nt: TGTGCCAGCAGTGAAGTCTTGGGGAGGGGGAATGAAAAACTGTTTTTT
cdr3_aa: CASSEVLGRGNEKLFF

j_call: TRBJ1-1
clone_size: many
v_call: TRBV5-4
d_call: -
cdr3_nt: TGTGCCAGCAGATTCGGACAGAACACTGAAGCTTTCTTT
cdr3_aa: CASRFGQNTEAFF

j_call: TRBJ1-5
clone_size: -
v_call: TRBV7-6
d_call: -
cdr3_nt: TGTGCCAGCAGCTTAGCTCCAAACCGGGGTCAGCCCCAGCATTTT
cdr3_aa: CASSLAPNRGQPQHF

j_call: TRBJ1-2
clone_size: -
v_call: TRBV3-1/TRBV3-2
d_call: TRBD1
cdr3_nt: TGTGCCAGCAGCCCGTACGTAGGACAGGGATATGGCTACACCTTC
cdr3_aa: CASSPYVGQGYGYTF

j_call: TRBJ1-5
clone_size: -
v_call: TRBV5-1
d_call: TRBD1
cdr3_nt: TGCGCCAGCAGCTTGGGGACAGGGGGCGATCAGCCCCAGCATTTT
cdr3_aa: CASSLGTGGDQPQHF

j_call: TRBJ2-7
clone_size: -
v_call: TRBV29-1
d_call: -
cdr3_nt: TGCAGCGTTGATACAGGGTCCTACGAGCAGTACTTC
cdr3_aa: CSVDTGSYEQYF

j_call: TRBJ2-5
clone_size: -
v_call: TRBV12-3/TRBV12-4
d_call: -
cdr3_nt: TGTGCCAGCACGGGACTGCTAAAAGAGACCCAGTACTTC
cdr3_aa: CASTGLLKETQYF

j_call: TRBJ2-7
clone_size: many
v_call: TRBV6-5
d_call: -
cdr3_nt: TGTGCCAGCAGCGACAAATACGAGCAGTACTTC
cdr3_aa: CASSDKYEQYF

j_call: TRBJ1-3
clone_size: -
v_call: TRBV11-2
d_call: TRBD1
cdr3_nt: TGTGCCAGCAGCTTTAACAGGGGTACTGGAAACACCATATATTTT
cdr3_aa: CASSFNRGTGNTIYF

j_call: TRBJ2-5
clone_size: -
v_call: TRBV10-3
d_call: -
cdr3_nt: TGTGCCTCTCAGGGACAATTCCAAGAGACCCAGTACTTC
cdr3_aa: CASQGQFQETQYF

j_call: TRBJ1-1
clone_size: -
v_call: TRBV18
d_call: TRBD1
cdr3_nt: TGTGCCAGCTCACCAAGGGACAGGGGGGAGGCTTTCTTT
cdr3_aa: CASSPRDRGEAFF

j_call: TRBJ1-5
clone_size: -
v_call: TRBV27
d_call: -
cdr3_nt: TGTGCCAGCAGTATGACAAACAATCAGCCCCAGCATTTT
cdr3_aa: CASSMTNNQPQHF

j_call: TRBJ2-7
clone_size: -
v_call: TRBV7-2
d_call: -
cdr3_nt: TGTGCCAGCAGCTTAGAACTGGTCTCCTACGAGCAGTACTTC
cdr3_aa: CASSLELVSYEQYF

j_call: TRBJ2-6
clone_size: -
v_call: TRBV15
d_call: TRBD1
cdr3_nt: TGTGCCACCCCGGGGGGCCGACAGGGGGAGGTGGCCAACGTCCTGACTTTC
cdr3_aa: CATPGGRQGEVANVLTF

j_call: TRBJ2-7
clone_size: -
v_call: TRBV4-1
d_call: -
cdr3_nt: TGCGCCAGCAGCCAAGTCACCGGTCCCGAGCAGTACTTC
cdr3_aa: CASSQVTGPEQYF

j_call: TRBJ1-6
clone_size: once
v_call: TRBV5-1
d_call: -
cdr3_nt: TGCGCCAGCAGCCCGGAGTTAAGTCCACATTCACCCCTCCACTTT
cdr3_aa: CASSPELSPHSPLHF

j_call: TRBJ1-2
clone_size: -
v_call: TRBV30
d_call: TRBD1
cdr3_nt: TGTGCCTGGAACACGGGACAGGGGAGCTATGGCTACACCTTC
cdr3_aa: CAWNTGQGSYGYTF

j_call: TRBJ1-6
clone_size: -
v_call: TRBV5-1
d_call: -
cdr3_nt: TGCGCCAGCAGCTTTGAGGCGGCGAATTCACCCCTCCACTTT
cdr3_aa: CASSFEAANSPLHF

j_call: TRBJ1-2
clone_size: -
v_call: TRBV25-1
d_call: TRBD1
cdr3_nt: TGTGCCAGCAGTATACCGGGACAGGATAACTATGGCTACACCTTC
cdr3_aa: CASSIPGQDNYGYTF

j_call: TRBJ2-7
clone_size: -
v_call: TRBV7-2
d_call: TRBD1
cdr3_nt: TGTGCCAGCAGCTTACCTCCCGGGACAGGGGACGAGCAGTACTTC
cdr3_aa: CASSLPPGTGDEQYF

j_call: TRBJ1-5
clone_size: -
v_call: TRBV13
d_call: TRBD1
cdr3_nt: TGTGCCAGCAGCTTAACCCGACAGGGAGGCAATCAGCCCCAGCATTTT
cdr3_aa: CASSLTRQGGNQPQHF

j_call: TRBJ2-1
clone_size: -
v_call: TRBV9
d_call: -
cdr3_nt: TGTGCCAGCAGCGTAGATGGCAGGGAAGGAAATGAGCAGTTCTTC
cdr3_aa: CASSVDGREGNEQFF

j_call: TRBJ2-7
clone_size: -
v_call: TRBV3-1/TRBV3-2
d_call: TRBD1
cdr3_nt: TGTGCCAGCAGCCAAGGTACAGGGGGCGGGGAGCAGTACTTC
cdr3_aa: CASSQGTGGGEQYF

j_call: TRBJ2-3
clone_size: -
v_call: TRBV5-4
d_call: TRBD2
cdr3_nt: TGTGCCAGCAGCCGGCTAGCGGGGAACACAGATACGCAGTATTTT
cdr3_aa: CASSRLAGNTDTQYF

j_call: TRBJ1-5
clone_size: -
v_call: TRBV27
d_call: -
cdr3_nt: TGTGCCAGCAGTTTATGGGGCGGTCTTAGCAATCAGCCCCAGCATTTT
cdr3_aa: CASSLWGGLSNQPQHF

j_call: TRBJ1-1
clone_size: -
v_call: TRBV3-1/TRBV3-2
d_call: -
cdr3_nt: TGTGCCAGCAGCCAAGTAGCGGGGAACACTGAAGCTTTCTTT
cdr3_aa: CASSQVAGNTEAFF

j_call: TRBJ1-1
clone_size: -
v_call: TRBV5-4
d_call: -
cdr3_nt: TGTGCCAGCAGCTGGACACTAAGGAACACTGAAGCTTTCTTT
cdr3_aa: CASSWTLRNTEAFF

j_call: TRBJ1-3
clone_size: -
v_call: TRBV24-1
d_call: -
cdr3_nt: TGTGCCACCAGTTGGACTCTCCCTCCTCTAAGCTCTGGAAACACCATATATTTT
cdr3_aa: CATSWTLPPLSSGNTIYF

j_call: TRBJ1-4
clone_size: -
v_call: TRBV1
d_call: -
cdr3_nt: TGCACCAGCAGCCCCCGGTGTTCAACTAATGAAAAACTGTTTTTT
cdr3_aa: CTSSPRCSTNEKLFF

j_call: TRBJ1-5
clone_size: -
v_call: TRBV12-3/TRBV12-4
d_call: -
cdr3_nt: TGTGCCAGCAGTTTAGACAGGGATCAGCCCCAGCATTTT
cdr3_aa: CASSLDRDQPQHF

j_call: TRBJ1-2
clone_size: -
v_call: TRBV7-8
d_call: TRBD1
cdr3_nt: TGTGCCAGCAGCCCTAGGGACAGGGGAGTCCCATATGGCTACACCTTC
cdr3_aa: CASSPRDRGVPYGYTF